These 25 T cell receptor beta chains were all obtained from the same sample, sequenced in a study of cytomegalovirus exposure and HLA in healthy donors. The PCR made use of 60 Vbeta and 13 Jbeta primers. Data came from immunoSEQ multiplex PCR; TCRdb stores just in-frame clones and leaves some out. Here the sample spans about 110,000 clones, 65% to 75% being singletons. Source material: PBMCs. Receptor source: a female donor in good health and CMV-seronegative.

As DNA, the CDR3 is TGTGCCAGCAGCCACACCACCGGGACAGGGTATGGCTACACCTTC. Translated: CASSHTTGTGYGYTF. The chain links TRBV6-6 to TRBJ1-2, with 9 bases that match TRBD1. Per germline, CDR1 MNHNY and CDR2 SVGAGI (reference sequence). Trimming removed 6 bases from V and 5 bases from J; junction bases left unmatched: 10. This CDR3 has 15 amino acids.

The gene calls are TRBV7-3 and TRBJ2-1, with 9 bases matching TRBD2. This CDR3 region has 15 residues. V lost 0 bases and J lost 9; bases outside the gene matches: 6. The V gene's germline CDR1 is SGHTA and CDR2 FQGTGA. The CDR3 DNA reads as TGTGCCAGCAGCTTAACAGCGCTAGCGGGAAGTGAGCAGTTCTTC. Amino acid sequence: CASSLTALAGSEQFF.

This clone was detected only once. The CDR3 DNA sequence: TGCAGCGTTGAGTTGGGACAGACCACAGATACGCAGTATTTT. Translating it yields CSVELGQTTDTQYF. V usage is TRBV29-1 and J usage is TRBJ2-3, with TRBD1 matching over 7 bases. Unmatched junction bases numbered 5, after V lost 3 bases and J lost 2 bases. Germline loops: CDR1 SQVTM, CDR2 ANQGSEA. The CDR3 contains 14 residues.

The J gene is TRBJ1-2, the V gene TRBV6-5; 7 bases match TRBD1. The CDR3 covers 15 residues. Unmatched junction bases numbered 8, after V lost 0 bases and J lost 7 bases. Germline V CDR1 and CDR2: MNHEY, SVGAGI. CDR3 loop: CASSYSSLRQGGYTF. The CDR3 DNA follows: TGTGCCAGCAGTTACTCGAGTCTCAGACAGGGTGGCTACACCTTC.

This chain uses TRBV27 with TRBJ2-1; D perhaps matches TRBD2 (6 bases). Germline CDR1 MNHEY, CDR2 SMNVEV (reference sequence). V lost 5 bases, J lost 1 base, and 15 bases lay in between. CDR3 length: 16 amino acids. CDR3 DNA: TGTGCCAGCAGTCTCCTCGTAGCGGTTTCCTACAATGAGCAGTTCTTC. Translation: CASSLLVAVSYNEQFF.

This clone has only a few counts. V gene TRBV7-8 combines with J gene TRBJ2-3; a possible D gene is TRBD1 (5 bases). CDR1 SGHVS and CDR2 FQNEAQ come from the germline V gene. The V end was cut by 4 bases, the J end by 2 bases, with 10 bases between. This CDR3 has 14 amino acids. The CDR3 region has the DNA TGTGCCAGCAGCTGGCTAGGGGACACAGATACGCAGTATTTT. Translated, it gives CASSWLGDTDTQYF.

The chain uses TRBV30 and TRBJ1-2, with D perhaps matching TRBD1 (6 bases). The CDR3 is 13 residues long. CDR1 GTSNPN and CDR2 SVGIG come from the germline V gene (reference sequence). Trimming left V 0 bases short and J 9 bases short, with 14 bases between. CDR3 sequence reads: CAWSVLKQGSYTF. CDR3 DNA sequence: TGTGCCTGGAGTGTACTCAAACAGGGTAGCTACACCTTC.

V is TRBV29-1 and J is TRBJ2-1, with 10 bases lining up with TRBD1. After removal of 7 bases from V and 8 bases from J, the junction contained 8 bases not matched to a gene. In germline, CDR1 is SQVTM, CDR2 ANQGSEA. The CDR3 loop spans 13 amino acids. CDR3 amino acids: CSAEWTGGDEQFF. The CDR3 bases are TGCAGCGCCGAATGGACAGGGGGGGATGAGCAGTTCTTC.

This clone has just a few counts. This rearrangement joins TRBV5-5 to TRBJ2-1, with a weak D call TRBD2 (5 bases). Deletions cut 2 bases from V and 2 bases from J, with 8 bases between. The CDR3 consists of 14 residues. Germline CDR1 and CDR2: SGHKS and YYEKEE (reference sequence). The CDR3 region has the DNA TGTGCCAGCAGCTTAGACGGGACCTACAATGAGCAGTTCTTC. This codes for CASSLDGTYNEQFF.

The chain recombines TRBV25-1 with TRBJ2-7; D remains unclear. Germline loops: CDR1 MGHDK, CDR2 SYGVNS. This CDR3 spans 14 amino acids. V shed 0 bases and J shed 3 bases, with 9 bases lying between them. CDR3 loop: CASSEYSLNYEQYF. CDR3 sequence (DNA): TGTGCCAGCAGTGAATATAGTCTAAACTACGAGCAGTACTTC.

The genes are TRBV30 and TRBJ2-1; possibly TRBD1 for D (6 bases). The CDR3 spans 13 residues. Germline loops: CDR1 GTSNPN, CDR2 SVGIG (reference sequence). The ends were cut back, 0 bases at V and 6 bases at J, with 9 bases in the middle. The CDR3 region is CAWSVKGGNEQFF. The CDR3 DNA sequence: TGTGCCTGGAGTGTAAAAGGGGGCAATGAGCAGTTCTTC. The full variable domain, its missing parts supplied by reference TRBV30 and TRBJ2-1, is SQTIHQWPATLVQPVGSPLSLECTVEGTSNPNLYWYRQAAGRGLQLLFYSVGIGQISSEVPQNLSASRPQDRQFILSSKKLLLSDSGFYLCAWSVKGGNEQFFGPGTRLTVL.

This chain joins TRBV5-4 and TRBJ2-7; D is unclear. In germline, CDR1 is SGHNT, CDR2 YYREEE (reference sequence). The V end lost 1 base, the J end lost 5 bases, and 7 bases lay between the germline ends. The CDR3 contains 12 residues. CDR3 sequence (DNA): TGTGCCAGCAGCTTGAGTCGAGACGAGCAGTACTTC. Its protein is CASSLSRDEQYF.

The chain links TRBV7-6 to TRBJ2-3; possible D gene TRBD1, 5 bases. Per germline, CDR1 SGHVS and CDR2 FNYEAQ. The CDR3 is 15 amino acids. Trimming removed 1 base from V and 1 base from J, with 9 bases in between. The CDR3 DNA reads as TGTGCCAGCAGCTTAGTTGGGGCCCGCACAGATACGCAGTATTTT. Translating it yields CASSLVGARTDTQYF.

The V gene is TRBV5-1, the J gene TRBJ2-7; maybe TRBD1 (6 bases). V lost 2 bases, J lost 0 bases, and 18 bases lay in between. In germline, CDR1 is SGHRS, CDR2 YFSETQ. The CDR3 loop spans 17 amino acids. The CDR3 region has the DNA TGCGCCAGCAGCTTAGAGTCGGTTCAGGGGCCCTCCTACGAGCAGTACTTC. It translates to CASSLESVQGPSYEQYF.

This rearrangement joins TRBV7-9 to TRBJ2-6; no definite D call. The CDR3 is made up of 16 amino acids. Trimming took off 5 bases at V and 2 bases at J, with 13 bases between the two ends. Looked up from germline, CDR1 is SEHNR and CDR2 is FQNEAQ (reference sequence). DNA for the CDR3: TGTGCCAGCAGCCCCACATCCCGGGCTGGGGCCAACGTCCTGACTTTC. Translated: CASSPTSRAGANVLTF.

The gene calls are TRBV7-2 and TRBJ2-1; no clear D. Trimming removed 5 bases from V and 9 bases from J, with 11 bases in between. Looked up from germline, CDR1 is SGHTA and CDR2 is FQGNSA. This CDR3 contains 12 residues. The CDR3 here is CASSPLVSEQFF. The CDR3 nucleotides read TGTGCCAGCAGCCCCTTAGTATCTGAGCAGTTCTTC.

The chain recombines TRBV10-2 with TRBJ1-2, with D possibly TRBD1 on 6 matching bases. Trimming pared 8 bases from V and 4 bases from J, leaving 23 bases between. The CDR3 is 16 amino acids. The germline CDR1 and CDR2 sequences are WSHSY and SAAADI. The CDR3 bases are TGCGCCAGCGGACAGAACAGGGTCCCGGGCGTCTATGGCTACACCTTC. This gives the protein CASGQNRVPGVYGYTF.

The rearrangement links TRBV19 to TRBJ1-1; D unresolved. Deletions cut 5 bases from V and 0 bases from J, with 22 bases between. Germline CDR1 and CDR2: LNHDA and SQIVND (reference sequence). The CDR3 runs 18 residues. The CDR3 loop reads CASSYPRQARDMNTEAFF. CDR3 coding DNA: TGTGCCAGTAGTTACCCCCGTCAGGCCCGAGATATGAACACTGAAGCTTTCTTT.

This sequence joins TRBV6-1 and TRBJ2-1, with 9 bases lining up with TRBD2. Trimming cost V 6 bases and J 5 bases; bases outside gene matches: 8. This CDR3 is 15 amino acids long. The V gene's germline CDR1 is MNHNS and CDR2 SASEGT. The CDR3 bases are TGTGCCAGCAGACCTGGACTAGCGCATCACAATGAGCAGTTCTTC. Translation gives CASRPGLAHHNEQFF.

The chain links TRBV5-1 to TRBJ2-1; the match to TRBD2 covers 8 bases. CDR1 is SGHRS and CDR2 is YFSETQ in the germline V gene. CDR3 length: 14 amino acids. J lost 8 bases, V lost 0 bases, and 4 bases had no gene match. The CDR3 protein is CASSLGLAWDEQFF. CDR3 coding DNA: TGCGCCAGCAGCTTGGGACTAGCGTGGGATGAGCAGTTCTTC.

This chain uses TRBV25-1 with TRBJ1-2; D unresolved. The CDR3 spans 13 residues. In germline, CDR1 is MGHDK, CDR2 SYGVNS. V was trimmed by 6 bases and J by 2 bases, leaving 10 bases between them. CDR3 sequence reads: CASREGGNYGYTF. The CDR3 nucleotides are TGTGCCAGCAGGGAGGGAGGGAACTATGGCTACACCTTC.

This chain joins TRBV7-2 and TRBJ2-7, with TRBD1 identical over 10 bases. The trim removed 1 base at V and 2 bases at J, leaving 2 bases unmatched. The V gene's germline CDR1 is SGHTA and CDR2 FQGNSA. The CDR3 length is 15 residues. DNA for the CDR3: TGTGCCAGCAGCTTAGATGGACAGGGGGCCTACGAGCAGTACTTC. Its translation is CASSLDGQGAYEQYF.

The chain uses TRBV4-2 and TRBJ2-1, with D possibly being TRBD2 (6 bases). This CDR3 comprises 15 residues. The germline V gene has CDR1 LGHNA and CDR2 YNFKEQ. V dropped 4 bases and J dropped 4 bases, with 14 bases sitting between them. For the CDR3, the DNA is TGTGCCAGCAGCCCGGGACTTGGGGATTACAATGAGCAGTTCTTC. Amino acids: CASSPGLGDYNEQFF.

This chain links TRBV10-1 with TRBJ2-5, with 8 bases aligning to TRBD2. The CDR3 runs 13 residues. Germline V CDR1 and CDR2: WNHNN, SYGVQD (reference sequence). V was clipped by 9 bases and J by 7 bases; unmatched bases: 10. CDR3 sequence reads: CAREREWRGTQYF. Here the CDR3 DNA reads TGCGCCAGGGAGCGGGAGTGGAGAGGGACCCAGTACTTC.

This clone is judged large (0.1 to 1%). The V gene is TRBV9, the J gene TRBJ2-7, with TRBD2 identical over 10 bases. The CDR3 contains 16 residues. The junction had 9 bases not matched to a gene; V was cut back by 4 bases and J by 2 bases. From germline, CDR1 is SGDLS and CDR2 YYNGEE. The CDR3 reads CASSRFTSGAPYEQYF. CDR3 sequence (DNA): TGTGCCAGCAGCCGGTTTACTAGCGGGGCCCCCTACGAGCAGTACTTC.